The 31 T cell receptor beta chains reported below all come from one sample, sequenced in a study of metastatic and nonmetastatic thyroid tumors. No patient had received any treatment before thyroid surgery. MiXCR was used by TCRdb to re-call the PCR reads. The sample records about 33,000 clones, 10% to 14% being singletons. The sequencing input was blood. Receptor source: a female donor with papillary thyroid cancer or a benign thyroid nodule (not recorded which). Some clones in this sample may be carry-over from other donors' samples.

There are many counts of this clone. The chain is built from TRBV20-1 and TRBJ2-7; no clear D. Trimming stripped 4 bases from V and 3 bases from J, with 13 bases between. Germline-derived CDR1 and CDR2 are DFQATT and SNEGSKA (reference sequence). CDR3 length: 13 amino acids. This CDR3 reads CSATGRTGYEQYF. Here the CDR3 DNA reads TGCAGTGCTACCGGACGAACGGGCTACGAGCAGTACTTC.

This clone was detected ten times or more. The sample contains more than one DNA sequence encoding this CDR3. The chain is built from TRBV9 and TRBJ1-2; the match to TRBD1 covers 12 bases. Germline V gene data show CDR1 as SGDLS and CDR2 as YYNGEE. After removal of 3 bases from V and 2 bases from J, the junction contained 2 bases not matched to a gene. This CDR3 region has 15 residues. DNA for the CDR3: TGTGCCAGCAGCGCCGGGACAGGGGGCAACTATGGCTACACCTTC. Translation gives CASSAGTGGNYGYTF.

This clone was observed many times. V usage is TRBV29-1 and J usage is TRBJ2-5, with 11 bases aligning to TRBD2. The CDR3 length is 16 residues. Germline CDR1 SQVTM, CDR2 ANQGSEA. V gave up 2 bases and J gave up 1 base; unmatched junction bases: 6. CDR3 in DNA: TGCAGCGTTGAATTGCTAGGGACTAGCGGCCAAGAGACCCAGTACTTC. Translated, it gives CSVELLGTSGQETQYF. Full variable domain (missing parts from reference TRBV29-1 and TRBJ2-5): SAVISQKPSRDICQRGTSLTIQCQVDSQVTMMFWYRQQPGQSLTLIATANQGSEATYESGFVIDKFPISRPNLTFSTLTVSNMSPEDSSIYLCSVELLGTSGQETQYFGPGTRLLVL.

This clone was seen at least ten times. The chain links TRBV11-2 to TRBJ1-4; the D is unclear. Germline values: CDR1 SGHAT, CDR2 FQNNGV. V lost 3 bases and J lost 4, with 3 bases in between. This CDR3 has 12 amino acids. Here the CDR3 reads CASSFRNEKLFF. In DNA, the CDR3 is TGTGCCAGCAGCTTCCGTAATGAAAAACTGTTTTTT.

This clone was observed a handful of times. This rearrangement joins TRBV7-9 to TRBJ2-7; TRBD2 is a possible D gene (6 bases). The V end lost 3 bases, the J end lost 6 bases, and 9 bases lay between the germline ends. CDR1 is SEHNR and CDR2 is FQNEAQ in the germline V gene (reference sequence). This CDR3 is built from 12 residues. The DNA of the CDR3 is TGTGCCAGCAGCTTGGGGGGAGGCGAGCAGTACTTC. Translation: CASSLGGGEQYF.

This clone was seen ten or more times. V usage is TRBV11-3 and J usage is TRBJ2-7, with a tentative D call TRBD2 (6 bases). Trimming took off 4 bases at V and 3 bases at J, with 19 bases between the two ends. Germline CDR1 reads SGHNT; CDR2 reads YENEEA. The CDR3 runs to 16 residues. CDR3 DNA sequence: TGTGCCAGCAGCTCCAGGGACTCTCCTTTTGTCTACGAGCAGTACTTC. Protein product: CASSSRDSPFVYEQYF.

The CDR3 is CASSQGRQETQYF. The DNA of the CDR3 is TGTGCCAGCAGCCAAGGACGGCAAGAGACCCAGTACTTC. The chain couples TRBV3-1 to TRBJ2-1; D remains unclear. TRBJ2-5 matches the DNA end more closely, so the J call is doubtful. The CDR3 totals 13 residues. Germline V gene sequence: CDR1 LGHDT, CDR2 YNNKEL (reference sequence).

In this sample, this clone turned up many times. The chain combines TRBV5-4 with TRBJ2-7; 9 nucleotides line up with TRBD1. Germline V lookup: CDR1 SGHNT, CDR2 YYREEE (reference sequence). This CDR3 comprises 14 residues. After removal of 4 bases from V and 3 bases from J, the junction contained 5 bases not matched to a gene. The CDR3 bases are TGTGCCAGCAGCATGAGGACAGGGGACTACGAGCAGTACTTC. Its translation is CASSMRTGDYEQYF. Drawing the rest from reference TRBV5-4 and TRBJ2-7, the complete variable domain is ETGVTQSPTHLIKTRGQQVTLRCSSQSGHNTVSWYQQALGQGPQFIFQYYREEENGRGNFPPRFSGLQFPNYSSELNVNALELDDSALYLCASSMRTGDYEQYFGPGTRLTVT.

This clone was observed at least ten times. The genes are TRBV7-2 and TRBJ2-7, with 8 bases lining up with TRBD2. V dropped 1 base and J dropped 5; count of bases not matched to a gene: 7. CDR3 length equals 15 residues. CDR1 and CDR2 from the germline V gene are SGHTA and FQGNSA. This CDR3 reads CASSLVRAGEHEQYF. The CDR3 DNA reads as TGTGCCAGCAGCTTAGTTCGAGCGGGAGAACACGAGCAGTACTTC. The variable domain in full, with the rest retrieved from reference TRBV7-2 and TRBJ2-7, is GAGVSQSPSNKVTEKGKDVELRCDPISGHTALYWYRQSLGQGLEFLIYFQGNSAPDKSGLPSDRFSAERTGGSVSTLTIQRTQQEDSAVYLCASSLVRAGEHEQYFGPGTRLTVT.

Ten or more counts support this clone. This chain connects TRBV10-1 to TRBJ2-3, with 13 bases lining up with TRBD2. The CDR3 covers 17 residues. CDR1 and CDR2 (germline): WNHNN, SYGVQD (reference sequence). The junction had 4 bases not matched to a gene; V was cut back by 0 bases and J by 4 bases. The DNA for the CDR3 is TGCGCCAGCAGTGAGTCCGGACTAGCGGGAGCGGCAGATACGCAGTATTTT. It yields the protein CASSESGLAGAADTQYF.

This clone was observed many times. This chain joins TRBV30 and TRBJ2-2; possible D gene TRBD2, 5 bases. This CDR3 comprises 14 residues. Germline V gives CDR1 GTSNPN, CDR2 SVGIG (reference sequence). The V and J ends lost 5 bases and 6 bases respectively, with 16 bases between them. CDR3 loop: CAWAGFEGAGELFF. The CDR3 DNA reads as TGTGCCTGGGCCGGATTTGAGGGCGCCGGGGAGCTGTTTTTT.

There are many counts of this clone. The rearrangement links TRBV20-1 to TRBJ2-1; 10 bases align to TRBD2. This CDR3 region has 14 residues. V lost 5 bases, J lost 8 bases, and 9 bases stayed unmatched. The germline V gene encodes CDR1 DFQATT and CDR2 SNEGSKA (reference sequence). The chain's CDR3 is CSAPSGRAPYEQFF. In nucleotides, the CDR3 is TGCAGTGCTCCGAGCGGGAGGGCCCCATATGAGCAGTTCTTC.

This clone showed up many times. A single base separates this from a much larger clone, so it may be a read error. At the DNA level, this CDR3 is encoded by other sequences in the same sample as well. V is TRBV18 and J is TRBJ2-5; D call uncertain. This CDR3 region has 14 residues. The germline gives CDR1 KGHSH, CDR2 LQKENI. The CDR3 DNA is TGTGCCAGCTCACCGACGGGTTTTGGAGAGACCCGGTACTTC. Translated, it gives CASSPTGFGETRYF.

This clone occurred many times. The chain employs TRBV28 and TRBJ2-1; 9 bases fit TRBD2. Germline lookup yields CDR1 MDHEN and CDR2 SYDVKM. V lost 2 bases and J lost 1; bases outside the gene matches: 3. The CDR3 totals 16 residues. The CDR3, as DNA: TGTGCCAGCAGTTTAAGCGGGAGGCGGTCCTACAATGAGCAGTTCTTC. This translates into CASSLSGRRSYNEQFF.

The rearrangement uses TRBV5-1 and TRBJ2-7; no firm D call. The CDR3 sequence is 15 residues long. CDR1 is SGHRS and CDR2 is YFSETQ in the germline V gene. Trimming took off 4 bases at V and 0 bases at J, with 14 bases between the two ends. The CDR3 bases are TGCGCCAGCAGCGCGATCAACCGGGTCTCCTACGAGCAGTACTTC. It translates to CASSAINRVSYEQYF. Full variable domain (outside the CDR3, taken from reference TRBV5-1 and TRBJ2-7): KAGVTQTPRYLIKTRGQQVTLSCSPISGHRSVSWYQQTPGQGLQFLFEYFSETQRNKGNFPGRFSGRQFSNSRSEMNVSTLELGDSALYLCASSAINRVSYEQYFGPGTRLTVT.

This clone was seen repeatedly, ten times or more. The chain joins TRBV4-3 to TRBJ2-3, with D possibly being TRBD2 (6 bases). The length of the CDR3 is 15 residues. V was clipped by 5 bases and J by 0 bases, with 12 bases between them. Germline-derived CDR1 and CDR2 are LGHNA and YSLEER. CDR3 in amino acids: CASSEGGLSTDTQYF. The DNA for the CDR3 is TGCGCCAGCAGCGAAGGAGGGCTGAGCACAGATACGCAGTATTTT.

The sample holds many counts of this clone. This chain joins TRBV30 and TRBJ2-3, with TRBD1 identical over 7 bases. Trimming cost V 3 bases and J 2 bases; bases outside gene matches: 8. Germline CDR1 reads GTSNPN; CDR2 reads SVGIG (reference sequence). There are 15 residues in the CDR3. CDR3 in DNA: TGTGCCTGGAGCCTACAGGGGCCTGCCACAGATACGCAGTATTTT. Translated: CAWSLQGPATDTQYF.

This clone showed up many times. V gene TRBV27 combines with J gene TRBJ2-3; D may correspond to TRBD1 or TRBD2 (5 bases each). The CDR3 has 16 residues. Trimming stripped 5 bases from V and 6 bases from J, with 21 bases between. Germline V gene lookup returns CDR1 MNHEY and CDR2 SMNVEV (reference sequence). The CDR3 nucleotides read TGTGCCAGCAGTAGCATTGAGCGGACACCCATGGATACGCAGTATTTT. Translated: CASSSIERTPMDTQYF.

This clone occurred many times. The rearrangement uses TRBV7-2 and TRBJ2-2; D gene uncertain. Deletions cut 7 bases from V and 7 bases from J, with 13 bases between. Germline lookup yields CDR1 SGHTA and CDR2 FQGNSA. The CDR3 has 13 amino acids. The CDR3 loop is CASTNPTIGELFF. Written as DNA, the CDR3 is TGTGCCAGCACCAACCCCACGATCGGGGAGCTGTTTTTT.

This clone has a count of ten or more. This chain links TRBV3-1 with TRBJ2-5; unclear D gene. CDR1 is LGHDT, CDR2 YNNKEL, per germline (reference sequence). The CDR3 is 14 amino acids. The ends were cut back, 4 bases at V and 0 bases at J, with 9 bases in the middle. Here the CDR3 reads CASSRAFYQETQYF. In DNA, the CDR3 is TGTGCCAGCAGCCGGGCCTTCTACCAAGAGACCCAGTACTTC.

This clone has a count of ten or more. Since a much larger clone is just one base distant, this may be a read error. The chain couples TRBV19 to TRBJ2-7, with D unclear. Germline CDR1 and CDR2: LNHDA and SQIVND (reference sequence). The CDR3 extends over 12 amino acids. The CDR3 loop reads CARRTVTYERYF. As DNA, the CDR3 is TGTGCCCGGCGAACAGTGACCTACGAGCGGTACTTC.

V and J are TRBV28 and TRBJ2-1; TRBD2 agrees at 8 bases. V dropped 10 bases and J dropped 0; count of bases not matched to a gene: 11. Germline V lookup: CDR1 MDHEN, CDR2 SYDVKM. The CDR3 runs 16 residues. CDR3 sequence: CAISPPSGSSYNEQFF. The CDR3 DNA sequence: TGTGCCATTAGTCCTCCCAGCGGGAGCTCCTACAATGAGCAGTTCTTC.

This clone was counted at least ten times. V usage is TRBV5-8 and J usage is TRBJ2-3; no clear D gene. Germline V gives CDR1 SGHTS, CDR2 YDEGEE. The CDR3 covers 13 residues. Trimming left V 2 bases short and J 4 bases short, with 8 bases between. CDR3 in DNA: TGTGCCAGCAGCTTTTACAGTCCAGATACGCAGTATTTT. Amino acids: CASSFYSPDTQYF.

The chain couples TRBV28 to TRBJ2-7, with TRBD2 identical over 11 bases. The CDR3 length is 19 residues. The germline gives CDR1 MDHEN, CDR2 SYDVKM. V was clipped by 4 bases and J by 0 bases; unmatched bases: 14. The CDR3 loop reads CASSSAVSSGGKISYEQYF. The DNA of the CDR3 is TGTGCCAGCAGTTCGGCGGTCTCTAGCGGGGGGAAAATCTCCTACGAGCAGTACTTC.

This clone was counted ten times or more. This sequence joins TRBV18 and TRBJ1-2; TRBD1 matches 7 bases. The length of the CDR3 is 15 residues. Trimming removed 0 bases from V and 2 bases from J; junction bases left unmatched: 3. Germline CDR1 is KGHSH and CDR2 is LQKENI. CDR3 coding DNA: TGTGCCAGCTCACCACCGGGGACAGTAAACTATGGCTACACCTTC. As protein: CASSPPGTVNYGYTF.

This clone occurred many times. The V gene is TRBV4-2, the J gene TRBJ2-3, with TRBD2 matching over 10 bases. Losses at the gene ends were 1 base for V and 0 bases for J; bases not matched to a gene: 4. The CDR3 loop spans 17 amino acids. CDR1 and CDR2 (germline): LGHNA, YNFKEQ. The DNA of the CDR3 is TGTGCCAGCAGCCAAGGGACTAGCGGTCCTAGCACAGATACGCAGTATTTT. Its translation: CASSQGTSGPSTDTQYF.

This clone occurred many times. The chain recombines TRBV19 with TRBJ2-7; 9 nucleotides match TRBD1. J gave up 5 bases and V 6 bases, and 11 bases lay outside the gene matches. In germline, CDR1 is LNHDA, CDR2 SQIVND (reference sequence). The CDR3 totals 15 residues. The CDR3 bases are TGTGCCAGTAGAGTCGCGACAGGGGGTACCCACGAGCAGTACTTC. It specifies CASRVATGGTHEQYF.

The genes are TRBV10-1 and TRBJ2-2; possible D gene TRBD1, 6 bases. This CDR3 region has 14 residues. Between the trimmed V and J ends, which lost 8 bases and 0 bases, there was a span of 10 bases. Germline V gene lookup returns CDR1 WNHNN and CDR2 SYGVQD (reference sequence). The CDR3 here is CASGRGANTGELFF. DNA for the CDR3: TGCGCCAGCGGCAGGGGAGCGAACACCGGGGAGCTGTTTTTT.

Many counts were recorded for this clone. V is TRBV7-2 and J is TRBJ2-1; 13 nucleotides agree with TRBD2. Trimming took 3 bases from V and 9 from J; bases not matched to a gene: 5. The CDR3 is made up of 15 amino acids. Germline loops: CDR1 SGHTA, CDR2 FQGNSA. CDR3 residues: CASSFGLAGVGEQFF. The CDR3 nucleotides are TGTGCCAGCAGCTTCGGACTAGCGGGAGTGGGTGAGCAGTTCTTC. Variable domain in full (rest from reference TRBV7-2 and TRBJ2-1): GAGVSQSPSNKVTEKGKDVELRCDPISGHTALYWYRQSLGQGLEFLIYFQGNSAPDKSGLPSDRFSAERTGGSVSTLTIQRTQQEDSAVYLCASSFGLAGVGEQFFGPGTRLTVL.

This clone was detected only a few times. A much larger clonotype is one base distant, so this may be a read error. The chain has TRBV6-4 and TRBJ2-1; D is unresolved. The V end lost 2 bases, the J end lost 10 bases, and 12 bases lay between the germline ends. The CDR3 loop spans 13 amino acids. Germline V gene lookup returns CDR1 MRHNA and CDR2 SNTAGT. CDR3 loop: CASSDRQAAEQFF. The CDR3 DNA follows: TGTGCCAGCAGTGACCGGCAAGCCGCAGAGCAGTTCTTC.

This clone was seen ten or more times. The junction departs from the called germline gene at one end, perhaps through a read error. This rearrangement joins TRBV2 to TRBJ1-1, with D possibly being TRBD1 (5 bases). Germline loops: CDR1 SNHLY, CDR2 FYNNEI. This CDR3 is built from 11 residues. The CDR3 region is CASSMDIPRGF. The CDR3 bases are TGTGCCAGCAGTATGGACATCCCCCGGGGATTT.